The 22 T cell receptor beta chains below were found in one sample sequenced in a study of cytomegalovirus exposure and HLA in healthy donors. The PCR had 60 Vbeta and 13 Jbeta primers. Repertoires were generated with immunoSEQ multiplex PCR, while TCRdb's copy carries only in-frame clones and drops some. The sample includes under 250,000 clones, 75% to 85% of them seen just once. Sequencing was carried out using PBMCs. The origin of the receptors is a woman aged 40 to 55 in good health and CMV-seronegative.

This clone showed up just once. The chain has TRBV5-1 and TRBJ2-7; the match to TRBD2 covers 10 bases. This CDR3 has 14 amino acids. The V and J ends lost 2 bases and 6 bases, in that order; junction bases with no gene match: 5. Per germline, CDR1 SGHRS and CDR2 YFSETQ. CDR3 loop: CASSLTSGVLEQYF. In DNA, the CDR3 is TGCGCCAGCAGCTTAACTAGCGGGGTCCTCGAGCAGTACTTC.

The V call is TRBV5-1, the J call TRBJ2-2; D possibly corresponds to TRBD2 (5 bases). The V end lost 3 bases, the J end lost 1 base, and 13 bases lay between the germline ends. This CDR3 is built from 16 residues. Germline V gives CDR1 SGHRS, CDR2 YFSETQ. CDR3 residues: CASSSALAGNTGELFF. The CDR3 region has the DNA TGCGCCAGCAGCTCCGCCCTAGCCGGGAACACCGGGGAGCTGTTTTTT.

The rearrangement links TRBV27 to TRBJ2-5, with 9 bases matching TRBD2. The last part of the DNA fits TRBJ2-7 better; the J call may be wrong. CDR1 MNHEY and CDR2 SMNVEV come from the germline V gene (reference sequence). CDR3 length: 15 amino acids. The CDR3 bases are TGTGCCAGCAGTTCCTTAGCGGGAGAAGAGTACGAGCAGTACTTC. Amino acid sequence: CASSSLAGEEYEQYF.

The count of this clone is one. The chain carries TRBV19 and TRBJ2-7, with TRBD1 matching 8 bases. CDR3 length equals 15 residues. CDR1 and CDR2 from the germline V gene are LNHDA and SQIVND (reference sequence). The J segment lost 2 bases and the V segment lost 4 bases, leaving 7 bases of the junction unmatched. The CDR3 DNA follows: TGTGCCAGTAGTAGACAGGGGATTGGAGCCTACGAGCAGTACTTC. Its translation is CASSRQGIGAYEQYF.

This chain links TRBV6-1 with TRBJ1-2; TRBD1 might be the D (6 bases). The CDR3 is 14 residues long. From germline, CDR1 is MNHNS and CDR2 SASEGT. V gave up 4 bases and J gave up 4 bases, with 13 bases separating them. Here the CDR3 reads CASSVQGRPYGYTF. CDR3 nucleotides: TGTGCCAGCAGTGTACAGGGAAGGCCCTATGGCTACACCTTC.

The sample holds a few counts of this clone. This sequence joins TRBV19 and TRBJ1-2, with no clear D. The CDR3 length is 14 residues. V lost 5 bases and J 0 bases, leaving 10 bases between the germline ends. CDR1 and CDR2 (germline): LNHDA, SQIVND (reference sequence). The CDR3 DNA follows: TGTGCCAGTAGTCCTATTTTAGCTAACTATGGCTACACCTTC. Protein product: CASSPILANYGYTF.

The CDR3 loop reads CASSPWAESEAFF. The CDR3 DNA reads as TGTGCCAGCAGTCCTTGGGCCGAGAGTGAAGCTTTCTTT. The chain links TRBV28 to TRBJ1-1, with no clear D. The V gene lost 5 bases and the J gene lost 7 bases, with 14 bases spanning the gap. The germline V gene encodes CDR1 MDHEN and CDR2 SYDVKM. This CDR3 comprises 13 residues.

The rearrangement links TRBV7-2 to TRBJ2-7, with D perhaps TRBD2 (8 bases). V was shortened by 5 bases and J by 2 bases, with 16 bases between the two germline ends. Per the germline V gene, CDR1 is SGHTA and CDR2 is FQGNSA. This CDR3 contains 15 residues. For the CDR3, the DNA is TGTGCCAGCAGCCCGGGAGGGGGCTTGCCCTACGAGCAGTACTTC. It yields the protein CASSPGGGLPYEQYF.

J is TRBJ1-1 and V is TRBV19; D gene unclear. The germline V and J ends were trimmed by 8 bases and 8 bases, with 15 bases remaining between them. Germline CDR1 reads LNHDA; CDR2 reads SQIVND (reference sequence). The CDR3 spans 12 residues. CDR3 loop: CASGSGVIEAFF. Written as DNA, the CDR3 is TGTGCCAGTGGATCGGGAGTTATCGAAGCTTTCTTT.

The chain uses TRBV12-5 and TRBJ2-3; no firm D call. This CDR3 region has 11 residues. Between the trimmed V and J ends, which lost 10 bases and 4 bases, there was a span of 9 bases. The germline CDR1 and CDR2 sequences are LGHNT and FRNRAP. The CDR3: CATRESDTQYF. The CDR3 nucleotides read TGTGCTACACGAGAGTCAGATACGCAGTATTTT.

The rearrangement joins TRBV28 to TRBJ1-1; D possibly corresponds to TRBD1 (5 bases). Deletions cut 2 bases from V and 6 bases from J, with 13 bases between. The CDR3 contains 14 residues. Germline V lookup: CDR1 MDHEN, CDR2 SYDVKM. CDR3 nucleotide sequence: TGTGCCAGCAGTTTAATCCAGGGCAGAGCTGAAGCTTTCTTT. Translating gives CASSLIQGRAEAFF.

This chain joins TRBV29-1 and TRBJ1-1; D call uncertain. Germline CDR1 and CDR2: SQVTM and ANQGSEA. Trimming cost V 6 bases and J 0 bases, with 14 bases left between them. This CDR3 is 14 amino acids long. CDR3 protein: CSVSEEPMNTEAFF. The CDR3 DNA reads as TGCAGCGTCTCAGAGGAACCCATGAACACTGAAGCTTTCTTT. Complete variable domain (other parts from reference TRBV29-1 and TRBJ1-1): SAVISQKPSRDICQRGTSLTIQCQVDSQVTMMFWYRQQPGQSLTLIATANQGSEATYESGFVIDKFPISRPNLTFSTLTVSNMSPEDSSIYLCSVSEEPMNTEAFFGQGTRLTVV.

This chain uses TRBV23-1 with TRBJ2-5; 8 nucleotides match TRBD1. Being an ORF, TRBV23-1 has a function that is uncertain. The CDR3 has 15 amino acids. Unmatched junction bases numbered 5, after V lost 0 bases and J lost 5 bases. The CDR3 is CASSQSNRGYETQYF. CDR3 nucleotide sequence: TGCGCCAGCAGTCAATCGAACAGGGGGTACGAGACCCAGTACTTC.

The chain uses TRBV5-1 and TRBJ1-3; D not certain. CDR3 size: 15 residues. Germline V gene lookup returns CDR1 SGHRS and CDR2 YFSETQ. Trimming left V 4 bases short and J 5 bases short, with 16 bases between. As DNA, the CDR3 is TGCGCCAGCAGCGATCCGGGAGAACTAAGAAACACCATATATTTT. This encodes CASSDPGELRNTIYF. Full variable domain (remainder filled in from reference TRBV5-1 and TRBJ1-3): KAGVTQTPRYLIKTRGQQVTLSCSPISGHRSVSWYQQTPGQGLQFLFEYFSETQRNKGNFPGRFSGRQFSNSRSEMNVSTLELGDSALYLCASSDPGELRNTIYFGEGSWLTVV.

The chain has TRBV19 and TRBJ2-7; 7 nucleotides line up with TRBD1. The CDR3 runs 12 residues. V lost 10 bases and J lost 4; bases outside the gene matches: 7. Germline V CDR1 and CDR2: LNHDA, SQIVND (reference sequence). This chain's CDR3 is CATQQGPYEQYF. The CDR3 DNA follows: TGTGCCACCCAACAGGGGCCGTACGAGCAGTACTTC. Supplemented by reference TRBV19 and TRBJ2-7, the full variable domain reads DGGITQSPKYLFRKEGQNVTLSCEQNLNHDAMYWYRQDPGQGLRLIYYSQIVNDFQKGDIAEGYSVSREKKESFPLTVTSAQKNPTAFYLCATQQGPYEQYFGPGTRLTVT.

The chain joins TRBV6-6 to TRBJ1-1; D possibly corresponds to TRBD1 (5 bases). This CDR3 has 13 amino acids. Germline V lookup: CDR1 MNHNY, CDR2 SVGAGI (reference sequence). Trimming removed 2 bases at V and 5 bases at J, with 9 bases between. CDR3 sequence: CASSYVGGTEAFF. The CDR3 DNA reads as TGTGCCAGCAGTTACGTCGGGGGGACTGAAGCTTTCTTT.

The rearrangement links TRBV19 to TRBJ1-5, with 12 positions matching TRBD1. The CDR3 loop spans 16 amino acids. Trimming at V came to 6 bases and at J to 7 bases, leaving 10 bases not matched to a gene. The germline V gene encodes CDR1 LNHDA and CDR2 SQIVND (reference sequence). CDR3 sequence (DNA): TGTGCCAGTAGCCTGGGGACAGGGGGCGCGGGACAGCCCCAGCATTTT. Its protein is CASSLGTGGAGQPQHF.

V usage is TRBV10-1 and J usage is TRBJ2-7; the match to TRBD1 covers 8 bases. Germline CDR1 and CDR2: WNHNN and SYGVQD (reference sequence). V shed 3 bases, J shed 2 bases, and the junction held 6 bases outside the gene matches. The CDR3 runs to 15 residues. The CDR3 reads CASSDPGTGTYEQYF. DNA for the CDR3: TGCGCCAGCAGTGACCCCGGGACAGGAACCTACGAGCAGTACTTC.

The count of this clone is one. This same CDR3 is encoded by further DNA sequences in the sample. This rearrangement joins TRBV5-1 to TRBJ1-2; tentative D call: TRBD1 (5 bases). CDR1 is SGHRS, CDR2 YFSETQ, per germline. Deletions cut 0 bases from V and 3 bases from J, with 9 bases between. CDR3 size: 14 residues. CDR3 residues: CASSLGQGDYGYTF. The CDR3 DNA is TGCGCCAGCAGCTTGGGGCAGGGTGACTATGGCTACACCTTC.

CDR3 in DNA: TGTGCCAGCAGCCCAGGGCACTATGGCTACACCTTC. Encoded protein: CASSPGHYGYTF. The rearrangement uses TRBV5-8 and TRBJ1-2; D is perhaps TRBD1 (5 bases). The CDR3 loop spans 12 amino acids. Germline V gene data show CDR1 as SGHTS and CDR2 as YDEGEE. The V end lost 4 bases, the J end lost 3 bases, and 7 bases lay between the germline ends. Together with reference TRBV5-8 and TRBJ1-2, the CDR3 gives the full variable domain: EAGVTQSPTHLIKTRGQQATLRCSPISGHTSVYWYQQALGLGLQFLLWYDEGEERNRGNFPPRFSGRQFPNYSSELNVNALELEDSALYLCASSPGHYGYTFGSGTRLTVV.

This clone was seen a few times. The rearrangement uses TRBV14 and TRBJ2-1; D is possibly TRBD1 (5 bases). Germline assignment: CDR1 SGHDN and CDR2 FVKESK. The CDR3 spans 16 residues. V was shortened by 0 bases and J by 3 bases, with 12 bases between the two germline ends. The CDR3 nucleotides read TGTGCCAGCAGCCAAGACGTTGTCAGGGTCTACAATGAGCAGTTCTTC. It yields the protein CASSQDVVRVYNEQFF. Full variable domain (missing parts from reference TRBV14 and TRBJ2-1): EAGVTQFPSHSVIEKGQTVTLRCDPISGHDNLYWYRRVMGKEIKFLLHFVKESKQDESGMPNNRFLAERTGGTYSTLKVQPAELEDSGVYFCASSQDVVRVYNEQFFGPGTRLTVL.

The V call is TRBV19, the J call TRBJ2-7, with D tentatively TRBD2 (5 bases). CDR1 and CDR2 from the germline V gene are LNHDA and SQIVND (reference sequence). V lost 8 bases, J lost 6 bases, and 8 bases lay in between. The CDR3 sequence is 10 residues long. In DNA form, the CDR3 reads TGTGCCAGTGGCGCGGGCGAGCAGTACTTC. Translated: CASGAGEQYF.